A single sample is the source of the 12 T cell receptor beta chains below, sequenced in a study of Ad26.COV2.S vaccination and SARS-CoV-2 variants. The data were produced by immunoSEQ multiplex PCR, yet TCRdb's version contains in-frame clones alone and is incomplete. The sample has 350,000 to 500,000 clones, roughly 89% seen once; the top ten hold 2% to 3%. The treatment is: around 19 received Ad26.COV2.S at low or high dose, single or two shots; about five received placebo; per-sample allocation not given. Following the first vaccine or placebo injection, samples were taken on day 63. The specimen comprised peripheral blood, sampled in a trial of Ad26.COV2.S vaccine versus placebo. The receptors were sampled from a person between 18 and 65 years old who received the Ad26.COV2.S COVID-19 vaccine or a placebo.

This rearrangement joins TRBV5-1 to TRBJ2-5, with 9 bases fitting TRBD1. Germline V lookup: CDR1 SGHRS, CDR2 YFSETQ. CDR3 length: 14 residues. V was clipped by 4 bases and J by 3 bases; unmatched bases: 4. CDR3 amino acids: CASSEDRGEETQYF. The CDR3 DNA follows: TGCGCCAGCAGCGAGGACAGGGGAGAAGAGACCCAGTACTTC.

The chain joins TRBV14 to TRBJ2-7, with TRBD2 matching 7 bases. Per germline, CDR1 SGHDN and CDR2 FVKESK. The CDR3 sequence is 13 residues long. The ends lost 3 bases at V and 3 bases at J; junction bases unmatched: 2. The CDR3 coding sequence is TGTGCCAGCAGCCAGGGGGGGTACTACGAGCAGTACTTC. It encodes CASSQGGYYEQYF.

The V and J genes are TRBV5-1 and TRBJ2-7; TRBD1 aligns across 8 bases. V gave up 0 bases and J gave up 3 bases; unmatched junction bases: 8. The germline V gene has CDR1 SGHRS and CDR2 YFSETQ. CDR3 size: 16 residues. The CDR3 nucleotides are TGCGCCAGCAGCTTGGAGCAGACCGGACAGGGCTACGAGCAGTACTTC. Protein: CASSLEQTGQGYEQYF. The full variable domain, rest sourced from reference TRBV5-1 and TRBJ2-7, is KAGVTQTPRYLIKTRGQQVTLSCSPISGHRSVSWYQQTPGQGLQFLFEYFSETQRNKGNFPGRFSGRQFSNSRSEMNVSTLELGDSALYLCASSLEQTGQGYEQYFGPGTRLTVT.

This chain uses TRBV15 with TRBJ2-5; 10 bases fit TRBD1. Germline V gives CDR1 LNHNV, CDR2 YYDKDF (reference sequence). This CDR3 has 14 amino acids. V shed 4 bases, J shed 5 bases, and the junction held 4 bases outside the gene matches. This CDR3 reads CATSKTGGAETQYF. The CDR3 coding sequence is TGTGCCACCAGCAAGACAGGGGGCGCGGAGACCCAGTACTTC.

The chain employs TRBV19 and TRBJ1-2; TRBD1 is a possible D gene (6 bases). The CDR3 has 15 residues. From germline, CDR1 is LNHDA and CDR2 SQIVND (reference sequence). The V and J ends lost 0 bases and 3 bases respectively, with 11 bases between them. For the CDR3, the DNA is TGTGCCAGTAGTATAGACCGGGACATCTACTATGGCTACACCTTC. Amino acids: CASSIDRDIYYGYTF.

This chain links TRBV3-1 (or the pseudogene TRBV3-2) with TRBJ1-2; D unresolved. CDR1 and CDR2 from the germline V gene are LGHDT and YNNKEL (reference sequence). This CDR3 spans 15 amino acids. V lost 0 bases and J lost 2, with 10 bases in between. The CDR3 here is CASSQEFAANYGYTF. As DNA, the CDR3 is TGTGCCAGCAGCCAAGAATTCGCAGCCAACTATGGCTACACCTTC.

The V gene is TRBV27, the J gene TRBJ2-2, with a possible D match to TRBD2 (5 bases). The CDR3 consists of 15 residues. CDR1 and CDR2 (germline): MNHEY, SMNVEV (reference sequence). The V end lost 6 bases, the J end lost 0 bases, and 11 bases lay between the germline ends. The CDR3 bases are TGTGCCAGCAGCCCGCCGGACTCGAACACCGGGGAGCTGTTTTTT. This gives the protein CASSPPDSNTGELFF.

The chain employs TRBV5-1 and TRBJ2-1; 9 positions agree with TRBD2. This CDR3 region has 15 residues. Germline trimming cut 2 bases from V and 7 bases from J; bases unmatched to any gene: 7. CDR1 is SGHRS and CDR2 is YFSETQ in the germline V gene. CDR3 sequence reads: CASSLLAGALNEQFF. In DNA, the CDR3 is TGCGCCAGCAGCTTATTAGCGGGAGCGTTGAATGAGCAGTTCTTC. Full variable domain (missing parts from reference TRBV5-1 and TRBJ2-1): KAGVTQTPRYLIKTRGQQVTLSCSPISGHRSVSWYQQTPGQGLQFLFEYFSETQRNKGNFPGRFSGRQFSNSRSEMNVSTLELGDSALYLCASSLLAGALNEQFFGPGTRLTVL.

V is TRBV4-1 and J is TRBJ2-3; D gene uncertain. Trimming stripped 3 bases from V and 0 bases from J, with 16 bases between. Germline loops: CDR1 MGHRA, CDR2 YSYEKL. The CDR3 loop spans 17 amino acids. The CDR3 loop is CASSQRTVTVSTDTQYF. For the CDR3, the DNA is TGCGCCAGCAGCCAGAGAACTGTGACTGTTAGCACAGATACGCAGTATTTT.

The chain carries TRBV7-6 and TRBJ2-7; no definite D call. CDR3 size: 11 residues. Trimming removed 5 bases from V and 3 bases from J, with 5 bases in between. Germline V gene sequence: CDR1 SGHVS, CDR2 FNYEAQ. The DNA of the CDR3 is TGTGCCAGCAGCATACACTACGAGCAGTACTTC. As protein: CASSIHYEQYF.

J is TRBJ2-1 and V is TRBV4-3; 12 bases align to TRBD2. The CDR3 extends over 19 amino acids. The V gene end was trimmed by 3 bases and the J gene end by 7 bases; junction bases not matched to a gene: 16. Germline V gene sequence: CDR1 LGHNA, CDR2 YSLEER. CDR3 amino acids: CASSQVLAGGSPGGNEQFF. CDR3 bases: TGCGCCAGCAGCCAGGTACTAGCGGGGGGATCCCCAGGAGGAAATGAGCAGTTCTTC.

The V and J genes are TRBV20-1 and TRBJ2-7, with D possibly TRBD1 on 5 matching bases. V was cut by 3 bases and J by 2 bases, with 14 bases left in between. CDR1 is DFQATT and CDR2 is SNEGSKA in the germline V gene (reference sequence). The CDR3 loop spans 14 amino acids. This CDR3 reads CSASGAATTYEQYF. The CDR3 DNA reads as TGCAGTGCTAGTGGGGCAGCTACGACCTACGAGCAGTACTTC.